The 21 T cell receptor beta chains below were found in one sample sequenced in a study of a mutant IDH1 vaccine in newly diagnosed glioma. Stated time point: week 35, safety follow-up. The content of each vaccine dose was 300 ug of mutant IDH1 20-mer peptide, and topical imiquimod accompanied it. Here immunoSEQ multiplex PCR was the method, and the copy in TCRdb shows in-frame clones only, minus some. This table has about 29,000 clones, about 76% appearing once. No antigen is known for these receptors. The sequencing here drew on PBMCs, taken from a glioma patient whose treatment included an IDH1 peptide vaccine. The source of these receptors is a man aged 50-59 years with glioma.

The J gene is TRBJ1-5, the V gene TRBV6-5; D not certain. Looked up from germline, CDR1 is MNHEY and CDR2 is SVGAGI. The ends were cut back, 2 bases at V and 7 bases at J, with 6 bases in the middle. The CDR3 has 12 residues. CDR3 nucleotides: TGTGCCAGCAGTTACCCAGGACAGCCCCAGCATTTT. This gives the protein CASSYPGQPQHF.

About this clone: This sample also contains other DNA sequences that code for the same CDR3. This chain connects TRBV7-9 to TRBJ1-1; D remains ambiguous. V was shortened by 1 base and J by 0 bases, with 3 bases between the two germline ends. Germline CDR1 reads SEHNR; CDR2 reads FQNEAQ (reference sequence). The CDR3 extends over 13 amino acids. CDR3 nucleotide sequence: TGTGCCAGCAGCTTAGGGATGAACACTGAAGCTTTCTTT. It translates to CASSLGMNTEAFF.

A few counts support this clone. The chain links TRBV19 to TRBJ1-6, with TRBD1 as a possible D gene (6 bases). Trimming removed 5 bases from V and 7 bases from J, with 15 bases in between. Germline CDR1 and CDR2: LNHDA and SQIVND (reference sequence). The CDR3 is 15 amino acids. The CDR3 coding sequence is TGTGCCAGTAGTGCTTCAGGGGCAGCGAATTCACCCCTCCACTTT. This sequence encodes CASSASGAANSPLHF.

The table lists this clone with a few counts. The chain uses TRBV5-8 and TRBJ1-1; perhaps TRBD1 as D (6 bases). Germline CDR1 reads SGHTS; CDR2 reads YDEGEE. The CDR3 is 14 residues long. V lost 4 bases to trimming and J lost 7 bases, with 17 bases between them. CDR3 in amino acids: CASSPLLGTNEAFF. The CDR3 region has the DNA TGTGCCAGCAGCCCACTTTTGGGGACAAATGAAGCTTTCTTT.

The chain employs TRBV6-5 and TRBJ2-2; TRBD2 might be the D (5 bases). Germline V gene sequence: CDR1 MNHEY, CDR2 SVGAGI. This CDR3 has 16 residues. Trimming removed 4 bases from V and 3 bases from J, with 15 bases in between. CDR3: CASSSSPGEHTGELFF. CDR3 sequence (DNA): TGTGCCAGCAGTTCCTCTCCCGGGGAGCACACCGGGGAGCTGTTTTTT.

The chain carries TRBV18 and TRBJ2-4; D call uncertain. The V end was cut by 3 bases, the J end by 4 bases, with 7 bases between. CDR1 is KGHSH and CDR2 is LQKENI in the germline V gene. The CDR3 is 13 residues long. The chain's CDR3 is CASSPGRKNIQYF. CDR3 nucleotides: TGTGCCAGCTCACCTGGCAGGAAAAACATTCAGTACTTC.

The J gene is TRBJ1-2, the V gene TRBV28; D is ambiguous. V was trimmed by 5 bases and J by 7 bases, leaving 11 bases between them. In germline, CDR1 is MDHEN, CDR2 SYDVKM. The CDR3 contains 12 residues. CDR3 sequence reads: CASSREAGGYTF. The CDR3 nucleotides are TGTGCCAGCAGTAGGGAAGCTGGTGGCTACACCTTC.

The CDR3 sequence: CASSLAPPGGDEQYF. Here the CDR3 DNA reads TGTGCCAGCAGCTTAGCGCCCCCAGGGGGGGACGAGCAGTACTTC. The rearrangement joins TRBV7-8 to TRBJ2-7; D might be TRBD1 or TRBD2, each matching 7 bases. The CDR3 runs 15 residues. Germline V CDR1 and CDR2: SGHVS, FQNEAQ. V shed 0 bases and J shed 5 bases, with 14 bases lying between them.

This clone was detected only a few times. The chain combines TRBV30 with TRBJ1-1, with TRBD1 matching 10 bases. The CDR3 totals 12 residues. Looked up from germline, CDR1 is GTSNPN and CDR2 is SVGIG (reference sequence). V was clipped by 4 bases and J by 11 bases; unmatched bases: 7. The CDR3 nucleotides read TGTGCCTGGACAACCGGGACAGGGGACGCTTTCTTT. Amino acids: CAWTTGTGDAFF. Full variable domain (rest looked up from reference TRBV30 and TRBJ1-1): SQTIHQWPATLVQPVGSPLSLECTVEGTSNPNLYWYRQAAGRGLQLLFYSVGIGQISSEVPQNLSASRPQDRQFILSSKKLLLSDSGFYLCAWTTGTGDAFFGQGTRLTVV.

This sequence joins TRBV9 and TRBJ2-3, with D unresolved. The CDR3 covers 15 residues. CDR1 is SGDLS and CDR2 is YYNGEE in the germline V gene. V lost 3 bases, J lost 2 bases, and 13 bases lay in between. The CDR3 DNA sequence: TGTGCCAGCAGCGAATTTAGGACGTTCACAGATACGCAGTATTTT. It yields the protein CASSEFRTFTDTQYF.

This chain links TRBV6-5 with TRBJ2-3; no clear D gene. CDR1 and CDR2 (germline): MNHEY, SVGAGI. The CDR3 contains 13 residues. V lost 2 bases and J lost 4, with 7 bases in between. The CDR3, as DNA: TGTGCCAGCAGTTACGTCGGGTCAGATACGCAGTATTTT. Translated: CASSYVGSDTQYF.

CDR3 region: CASSVGTLLRGSGNTIYF. CDR3 coding DNA: TGTGCCAGCAGCGTAGGTACTCTGTTGCGGGGGTCCGGAAACACCATATATTTT. This chain joins TRBV9 and TRBJ1-3, with a weak D call TRBD1 (5 bases). Trimming cost V 0 bases and J 4 bases, with 20 bases left between them. The V gene's germline CDR1 is SGDLS and CDR2 YYNGEE. The CDR3 sequence is 18 residues long. The variable domain in full, with the rest retrieved from reference TRBV9 and TRBJ1-3, is DSGVTQTPKHLITATGQRVTLRCSPRSGDLSVYWYQQSLDQGLQFLIQYYNGEERAKGNILERFSAQQFPDLHSELNLSSLELGDSALYFCASSVGTLLRGSGNTIYFGEGSWLTVV.

The CDR3 bases are TGTGCCAGTAACGAGGCTAGCGGGTTTGTTGGGCAGTTCTTC. Amino acids: CASNEASGFVGQFF. The rearrangement uses TRBV5-6 and TRBJ2-1, with TRBD2 identical over 8 bases. The CDR3 is made up of 14 amino acids. V lost 8 bases and J lost 12; bases outside the gene matches: 16. The germline V gene encodes CDR1 SGHDT and CDR2 YYEEEE.

The V gene is TRBV4-1, the J gene TRBJ1-3, with TRBD1 matching over 7 bases. The CDR3 consists of 15 residues. The germline gives CDR1 MGHRA, CDR2 YSYEKL. With V trimmed by 0 bases and J by 4 bases, 3 bases remained unmatched. CDR3 residues: CASSQEVRGGNTIYF. CDR3 nucleotides: TGCGCCAGCAGCCAAGAAGTCAGGGGGGGAAACACCATATATTTT.

This sequence joins TRBV2 and TRBJ1-5; 9 bases are a match to TRBD1. Germline V gives CDR1 SNHLY, CDR2 FYNNEI. The length of the CDR3 is 14 residues. V shed 7 bases and J 4 bases; nucleotides not matched to a gene: 5. In DNA form, the CDR3 reads TGTGCCAGCAACCGGGACAGGGTAAATCAGCCCCAGCATTTT. As protein: CASNRDRVNQPQHF.

This chain uses TRBV27 with TRBJ1-5; D possibly corresponds to TRBD1 (6 bases). The CDR3 spans 13 residues. V gave up 4 bases and J gave up 4 bases, with 8 bases separating them. The germline V gene encodes CDR1 MNHEY and CDR2 SMNVEV (reference sequence). The CDR3 nucleotides are TGTGCCAGCAGTTGGGACAAAAATCAGCCCCAGCATTTT. It yields the protein CASSWDKNQPQHF.

The chain recombines TRBV7-9 with TRBJ1-1; a weak D match, TRBD1 (6 bases). This CDR3 has 12 amino acids. Per the germline V gene, CDR1 is SEHNR and CDR2 is FQNEAQ (reference sequence). Trimming removed 8 bases at V and 4 bases at J, with 11 bases between. The CDR3 reads CASGGRSTEAFF. CDR3 DNA sequence: TGTGCCAGCGGGGGCAGGAGCACTGAAGCTTTCTTT.

This clone is a singleton in its sample. Additional DNA sequences in this sample encode the identical CDR3. V is TRBV5-1 and J is TRBJ2-1; TRBD1 matches 7 bases. Germline CDR1 SGHRS, CDR2 YFSETQ. Trimming took 3 bases from V and 4 from J; bases not matched to a gene: 4. This CDR3 has 14 residues. The CDR3 reads CASSSAGGYNEQFF. As DNA, the CDR3 is TGCGCCAGCAGCTCGGCAGGGGGATACAATGAGCAGTTCTTC.

V and J are TRBV30 and TRBJ2-7; D may be TRBD1 (5 bases). Looked up from germline, CDR1 is GTSNPN and CDR2 is SVGIG (reference sequence). Trimming took off 8 bases at V and 2 bases at J, with 16 bases between the two ends. The CDR3 contains 13 residues. Written as DNA, the CDR3 is TGTGCCCAGAAGGTCAGGGAAACCTACGAGCAGTACTTC. Protein: CAQKVRETYEQYF. Complete variable domain (other parts from reference TRBV30 and TRBJ2-7): SQTIHQWPATLVQPVGSPLSLECTVEGTSNPNLYWYRQAAGRGLQLLFYSVGIGQISSEVPQNLSASRPQDRQFILSSKKLLLSDSGFYLCAQKVRETYEQYFGPGTRLTVT.

V gene TRBV9 combines with J gene TRBJ2-7, with 7 nucleotides matching TRBD1. Germline-derived CDR1 and CDR2 are SGDLS and YYNGEE. The CDR3 loop spans 15 amino acids. V was pared by 4 bases and J by 6 bases, with 13 bases of the junction left unmatched. In DNA, the CDR3 is TGTGCCAGCAGCACACGACAGGGTGGGTTGAGCGAGCAGTACTTC. Protein sequence: CASSTRQGGLSEQYF.

V and J are TRBV6-6 and TRBJ2-7; 7 nucleotides agree with TRBD1. Germline CDR1 is MNHNY and CDR2 is SVGAGI (reference sequence). The CDR3 totals 15 residues. V lost 6 bases to trimming and J lost 3 bases; unmatched junction nucleotides: 11. In DNA, the CDR3 is TGTGCCAGCAGCGACGAATTGGACAGGAGCTACGAGCAGTACTTC. Translation gives CASSDELDRSYEQYF.